The 27 T cell receptor beta chains listed next were all sequenced from one sample in a study of T cell repertoires in cytomegalovirus infection. TCRdb reanalysed the reads using MiXCR and keeps one entry per CDR3 protein. Here the sample spans around 770,000 distinct CDR3 sequences, almost 30% being singletons. The antigens of these receptors remain unknown. The sample here was cultured CD8+ T cells from PBMCs, taken from culture after CMV antigen stimulation. The receptors derive from a human donor in good health (CMV status not recorded). Some clones in this sample may be carry-over from other donors' samples.

In its sample, this clonotype was seen many times. The chain uses TRBV12-3 or TRBV12-4 and TRBJ2-3; a weak D match, TRBD2 (5 bases). The CDR3 has 17 amino acids. The ends were cut back, 3 bases at V and 2 bases at J, with 18 bases in the middle. Here the CDR3 DNA reads TGTGCCAGCAGTTTTCGGGATGCAACCTGGCACACAGATACGCAGTATTTT. Translated: CASSFRDATWHTDTQYF.

The chain couples TRBV5-6 to TRBJ2-2; the D gene is possibly TRBD1 (7 bases). Trimming took off 2 bases at V and 5 bases at J, with 13 bases between the two ends. In germline, CDR1 is SGHDT, CDR2 YYEEEE. This CDR3 has 15 residues. The CDR3 region is CASSFAGQMTGELFF. The CDR3 bases are TGTGCCAGCAGCTTCGCGGGACAGATGACCGGGGAGCTGTTTTTT.

This clonotype was seen a few times. The chain couples TRBV7-2 to TRBJ2-7; D not certain. Germline CDR1 and CDR2: SGHTA and FQGNSA. CDR3 length: 12 residues. Between the trimmed V and J ends, which lost 5 bases and 4 bases, there was a span of 9 bases. DNA of the CDR3: TGTGCCAGCAGCCACGACTTATACGAGCAGTACTTC. This gives the protein CASSHDLYEQYF. Complete variable domain (other parts from reference TRBV7-2 and TRBJ2-7): GAGVSQSPSNKVTEKGKDVELRCDPISGHTALYWYRQSLGQGLEFLIYFQGNSAPDKSGLPSDRFSAERTGGSVSTLTIQRTQQEDSAVYLCASSHDLYEQYFGPGTRLTVT.

This clonotype appeared a few times. V is TRBV7-9 and J is TRBJ2-5; 9 positions match TRBD1. The CDR3 contains 14 residues. Per the germline V gene, CDR1 is SEHNR and CDR2 is FQNEAQ (reference sequence). With V trimmed by 5 bases and J by 4 bases, 5 bases remained unmatched. This CDR3 reads CASSPRQGGETQYF. The DNA of the CDR3 is TGTGCCAGCAGCCCCCGACAGGGGGGAGAGACCCAGTACTTC. Looking up the rest from reference TRBV7-9 and TRBJ2-5 gives the full variable domain: DTGVSQNPRHKITKRGQNVTFRCDPISEHNRLYWYRQTLGQGPEFLTYFQNEAQLEKSRLLSDRFSAERPKGSFSTLEIQRTEQGDSAMYLCASSPRQGGETQYFGPGTRLLVL.

V is TRBV29-1 and J is TRBJ1-4; D possibly corresponds to TRBD1 (6 bases). Trimming shortened V by 4 bases and J by 10 bases, and 16 bases separated the two germline ends. The CDR3 consists of 13 residues. CDR1 and CDR2 (germline): SQVTM, ANQGSEA. The CDR3 bases are TGCAGCGTTGTTTTAACAGGGATCGGAAAACTGTTTTTT. This encodes CSVVLTGIGKLFF.

This clonotype was counted only a few times. This rearrangement joins TRBV7-6 to TRBJ1-5; no clear D. CDR1 and CDR2 from the germline V gene are SGHVS and FNYEAQ. The CDR3 has 15 residues. V was trimmed by 1 base and J by 3 bases, leaving 10 bases between them. CDR3 sequence (DNA): TGTGCCAGCAGCTTAGTGGCCGGTAACAATCAGCCCCAGCATTTT. Translated: CASSLVAGNNQPQHF.

This clonotype was found a few times. The chain has TRBV2 and TRBJ2-7; 10 bases are a match to TRBD1. There are 12 residues in the CDR3. The J segment lost 6 bases and the V segment lost 9 bases, leaving 5 bases of the junction unmatched. The germline gives CDR1 SNHLY, CDR2 FYNNEI. The CDR3 region has the DNA TGTGCCAGAAGACAGGGGGCTGGCGAGCAGTACTTC. The encoded protein is CARRQGAGEQYF.

This clonotype was counted a few times. The CDR3 carries no conserved terminal phenylalanine or tryptophan, so it likely arises from a read error. No DNA is shown, since the ends of the CDR3 on it are uncertain; the CDR3 is the one TCRdb lists. The chain uses TRBV5-6 and TRBJ2-3; the D call of TRBD1 is as the table states it, not checked on the DNA. Counting both end residues, the CDR3 totals 14 amino acids. Germline V lookup: CDR1 SGHDT, CDR2 YYEEEE. This chain's CDR3 is CASTPLGSLLSSVI.

The genes are TRBV29-1 and TRBJ2-2, with a weak D call TRBD1 (5 bases). Trimming stripped 1 base from V and 7 bases from J, with 7 bases between. The CDR3 loop spans 12 amino acids. In germline, CDR1 is SQVTM, CDR2 ANQGSEA. The DNA of the CDR3 is TGCAGCGTTGAAGGGACACTCGGGGAGCTGTTTTTT. Translated, it gives CSVEGTLGELFF.

This clonotype was recorded many times. This sequence joins TRBV5-6 and TRBJ1-6; D unresolved. The V gene lost 1 base and the J gene lost 7 bases, with 6 bases spanning the gap. Germline values: CDR1 SGHDT, CDR2 YYEEEE. The CDR3 has 13 residues. The CDR3, as DNA: TGTGCCAGCAGCTTGACATCGAATTCACCCCTCCACTTT. It encodes CASSLTSNSPLHF.

This clonotype was detected many times. The chain links TRBV7-6 to TRBJ2-1; D may be TRBD2 (7 bases). The germline V gene encodes CDR1 SGHVS and CDR2 FNYEAQ. Trimming took off 2 bases at V and 4 bases at J, with 15 bases between the two ends. CDR3 size: 16 residues. CDR3 sequence: CASSLRGGASYNEQFF. The CDR3 region has the DNA TGTGCCAGCAGCTTAAGAGGGGGGGCATCTTACAATGAGCAGTTCTTC.

CDR3: CASSLQGSPGNEQFF. The CDR3 nucleotides read TGTGCCAGTAGTCTGCAGGGGTCCCCTGGAAATGAGCAGTTCTTC. V is TRBV19 and J is TRBJ2-1, with D tentatively TRBD1 (6 bases). V lost 5 bases, J lost 7 bases, and 18 bases lay in between. The CDR3 is 15 residues long. Per the germline V gene, CDR1 is LNHDA and CDR2 is SQIVND (reference sequence).

This clonotype was detected many times. This chain links TRBV7-2 with TRBJ2-1; 14 bases align to TRBD2. The CDR3 sequence is 16 residues long. V shed 5 bases, J shed 0 bases, and the junction held 0 bases outside the gene matches. Germline assignment: CDR1 SGHTA and CDR2 FQGNSA. The CDR3 loop is CASSGTSGSSYNEQFF. CDR3 bases: TGTGCCAGCAGCGGGACTAGCGGGAGCTCCTACAATGAGCAGTTCTTC.

A few counts support this clonotype. This chain connects TRBV12-3 or TRBV12-4 to TRBJ1-2; D is unclear. The CDR3 is made up of 13 amino acids. Trimming removed 1 base at V and 8 bases at J, with 11 bases between. The CDR3 reads CASSLVVGSGYTF. The CDR3 DNA is TGTGCCAGCAGTTTAGTGGTGGGTAGCGGCTACACCTTC.

Turning to this clonotype: A read error may account for a junction end that differs from germline. The chain recombines TRBV4-1 with TRBJ1-2; no clear D gene. The germline V gene has CDR1 MGHRA and CDR2 YSYEKL. This CDR3 comprises 12 residues. The DNA of the CDR3 is TGTGCCAGCAGCCAAGTAAATAATGGCTACACCTTC. This gives the protein CASSQVNNGYTF.

Here the CDR3 DNA reads TGCGCCAGCAGCCCCGAGCGGGGGGCTCCCCAAGAGACCCAGTACTTC. It codes for CASSPERGAPQETQYF. The chain has TRBV4-1 and TRBJ2-5, with 9 bases that match TRBD2. Germline CDR1 is MGHRA and CDR2 is YSYEKL. The CDR3 has 16 residues. V lost 4 bases, J lost 1 base, and 7 bases stayed unmatched.

This clonotype was counted at least ten times. The chain is built from TRBV7-2 and TRBJ2-5; 11 bases are a match to TRBD2. The length of the CDR3 is 15 residues. The trim removed 5 bases at V and 4 bases at J, leaving 6 bases unmatched. CDR1 and CDR2 from the germline V gene are SGHTA and FQGNSA. CDR3 region: CASSRGLADLETQYF. The DNA of the CDR3 is TGTGCCAGCAGCCGGGGACTAGCGGACCTAGAGACCCAGTACTTC. The full variable domain, rest sourced from reference TRBV7-2 and TRBJ2-5, is GAGVSQSPSNKVTEKGKDVELRCDPISGHTALYWYRQSLGQGLEFLIYFQGNSAPDKSGLPSDRFSAERTGGSVSTLTIQRTQQEDSAVYLCASSRGLADLETQYFGPGTRLLVL.

V usage is TRBV5-6 and J usage is TRBJ2-1; TRBD2 is a possible D gene (7 bases). The CDR3 is 14 amino acids. Germline CDR1 and CDR2: SGHDT and YYEEEE. Deletions cut 4 bases from V and 7 bases from J, with 15 bases between. The CDR3 loop reads CASSMEGGLNEQFF. DNA of the CDR3: TGTGCCAGCAGCATGGAGGGGGGACTAAATGAGCAGTTCTTC.

In DNA form, the CDR3 reads TGCGCCAGCCGACGGTCAGGGGGAAGTGAGCAGTTCTTC. The encoded protein is CASRRSGGSEQFF. The genes are TRBV4-1 and TRBJ2-1; 7 bases line up with TRBD1. The CDR3 loop spans 13 amino acids. Germline CDR1 reads MGHRA; CDR2 reads YSYEKL. The junction had 10 bases not matched to a gene; V was cut back by 8 bases and J by 9 bases.

The genes are TRBV11-2 and TRBJ2-1; 8 nucleotides agree with TRBD2. Germline CDR1 is SGHAT and CDR2 is FQNNGV. The CDR3 spans 13 residues. The V and J ends lost 8 bases and 9 bases, in that order; junction bases with no gene match: 9. CDR3 amino acids: CASAPGGAAEQFF. The CDR3 nucleotides are TGTGCCAGCGCCCCCGGGGGGGCGGCTGAGCAGTTCTTC.

The chain employs TRBV19 and TRBJ2-7, with D possibly matching TRBD1 (6 bases). Germline V gives CDR1 LNHDA, CDR2 SQIVND (reference sequence). This CDR3 has 14 amino acids. V was trimmed by 3 bases and J by 2 bases, leaving 11 bases between them. The CDR3 coding sequence is TGTGCCAGTAGTATTGGGACAATGCCCTACGAGCAGTACTTC. Translated: CASSIGTMPYEQYF.

The chain employs TRBV6-6 and TRBJ2-1; TRBD2 agrees at 14 bases. CDR3 length: 18 residues. Per the germline V gene, CDR1 is MNHNY and CDR2 is SVGAGI (reference sequence). V lost 7 bases, J lost 5 bases, and 13 bases stayed unmatched. The CDR3 loop reads CASTRTSGGPIPNNEQFF. CDR3 DNA sequence: TGTGCCAGCACTAGGACTAGCGGGGGGCCAATCCCGAACAATGAGCAGTTCTTC.

This clonotype came up a few times. The CDR3 nucleotides are TGTGCCAGCAGCCAAGAACAGGACCAAGAGACCCAGTACTTC. Translated: CASSQEQDQETQYF. The genes are TRBV14 and TRBJ2-5, with D possibly matching TRBD1 (5 bases). V was trimmed by 0 bases and J by 0 bases, leaving 5 bases between them. Germline V gives CDR1 SGHDN, CDR2 FVKESK. This CDR3 has 14 residues.

The sample holds a few counts of this clonotype. V is TRBV5-6 and J is TRBJ1-1; D is undetermined. The CDR3 runs to 14 residues. Trimming left V 1 base short and J 5 bases short, with 12 bases between. The germline V gene encodes CDR1 SGHDT and CDR2 YYEEEE. The CDR3 loop reads CASSLNAPLTEAFF. CDR3 DNA sequence: TGTGCCAGCAGCTTGAATGCCCCCCTTACTGAAGCTTTCTTT.

This sequence joins TRBV5-6 and TRBJ1-1; D gene uncertain. Trimming shortened V by 1 base and J by 2 bases, and 18 bases separated the two germline ends. This CDR3 spans 17 amino acids. Germline CDR1 and CDR2: SGHDT and YYEEEE. The CDR3 coding sequence is TGTGCCAGCAGCTTGAATGGGAAGTTCGGGGATAACACTGAAGCTTTCTTT. This sequence encodes CASSLNGKFGDNTEAFF.

This clonotype was detected ten times or more. The chain has TRBV7-2 and TRBJ2-3; no clear D gene. V was shortened by 5 bases and J by 6 bases, with 15 bases between the two germline ends. This CDR3 has 14 residues. Germline loops: CDR1 SGHTA, CDR2 FQGNSA. Here the CDR3 DNA reads TGTGCCAGCAGCGGCGTTGGTCCCCAGGATACGCAGTATTTT. It yields the protein CASSGVGPQDTQYF.

This clonotype came up a few times. This chain joins TRBV29-1 and TRBJ2-3, with 7 bases that match TRBD2. The CDR3 loop spans 14 amino acids. The J segment lost 3 bases and the V segment lost 4 bases, leaving 7 bases of the junction unmatched. Germline V gene sequence: CDR1 SQVTM, CDR2 ANQGSEA. The CDR3 loop is CSVGAGVGTDTQYF. CDR3 in DNA: TGCAGCGTTGGGGCGGGGGTTGGAACAGATACGCAGTATTTT.